This T cell receptor (beta chain) stems from a study of blood T cell repertoires in COVID-19. Study background: In each case, the material was cDNA or gDNA derived from T cells, B-cell-depleted T cells, or PBMCs.

Study members were between about 18 and 95 years old and lived in 20 to 30 US regions. Categorization into cohorts depended on clinical history that participants reported. Donors in Cohort 3 who had recovered were those with two negative PCRs, healthcare professional clearance, or resolution of their symptoms. Losses at the gene ends were 3 bases for V and 6 bases for J; bases not matched to a gene: 0. This CDR3 is 13 amino acids long. Germline loops: CDR1 KGHSH, CDR2 LQKENI. Here immunoSEQ multiplex PCR was the method, and the copy in TCRdb shows in-frame clones only, minus some. The table shows about 350,000 clones, with roughly 86% occurring only once.

Material for sequencing was PBMCs or T cells enriched from blood (not recorded which). The chain uses TRBV18 and TRBJ2-1, with 9 nucleotides matching TRBD1. This clonotype was obtained from a woman aged 30 to 39 who had recovered from COVID-19. CDR3 sequence (DNA): TGTGCCAGCTCACCGGGACAGGGCAATGAGCAGTTCTTC. It specifies CASSPGQGNEQFF.